This entry is about one TCR beta chain. It has no known antigen specificity. There are no base qualities to consult, and no much larger clone falls within one base. The data originate from a study of PD-1 and CTLA-4 blockade in melanoma (dated by TCRdb to the early 2020s). At the level of the whole study: The study compared how PD-1 blockade and CTLA-4 blockade affected the melanoma-reactive CD8 T cell response in patients with melanoma.

The library relied on the immunoSEQ multiplex PCR assay. The table was pulled from immuneACCESS by TCRdb, which kept in-frame rearrangements only. Such tables lose some clones; where checked, under half of the loss comes from unresolved V genes, and the rest has no known cause. This sample comprises approximately 17,000 clones, under 85% of them detected only once. The ten largest clonotypes hold 16% of the sample. The CDR3, cysteine through phenylalanine, is 13 amino acids long. Only the CDR3 DNA is retained, 39 bases long and in frame from the first base. A distance of 8 bases separates the germline ends of V and J, which lose 2 bases and 0 bases respectively. Sequences GTSNPN (CDR1) and SVGIG (CDR2) are obtained from the germline V gene (reference sequence).

The sample consisted of CD8+ T cells from peripheral blood, taken before anti-PD-1 treatment. The chain couples TRBV30 to TRBJ2-7, with the D gene uncertain. The TCR originated in a human donor with melanoma. CDR3 sequence: CAWSFGGSYEQYF. The nucleotide sequence reads as follows: TGTGCCTGGAGTTTCGGCGGCTCCTACGAGCAGTACTTC.